This TCR beta chain emerged from a study of cytomegalovirus exposure and HLA in healthy donors listed by TCRdb under 2017. The study in broad terms: In an earlier analysis of approximately 640 of the donors, under 300 Gb of sequence data and 117 million unique TCR beta sequences from about 179 million T cells were reported. An early release covering over 500 HLA-typed donors comprised about 300 gigabases of sequencing data and around 85 million unique TCR sequences. The genetic ancestry cluster associated with self-reported Caucasian donors included about 81% of the roughly 380 genotyped donors. In the later analysis, no new phenotypic data were used to find candidate immune exposures; instead, reliance was placed on TCR beta sequences and their occurrence across donors. All discovery cohort repertoires had been generated on a single sequencing platform. Typing coverage varied by locus: about 629-640 donors for A, B, C, DRB1 and DQB1; around 560 for DQA1; over 600 for DPA1; 400 to 480 for DPB1. A separate validation cohort of 100 to 150 different subjects was used in addition to the roughly 700-subject first cohort. The study combined high-throughput TCR immunosequencing, statistical association of individual TCRs with disease status, and machine learning to predict cytomegalovirus infection status. On average, around 240,000 unique TCR beta nucleotide sequences were sequenced per donor among a few hundred genotyped donors of the cohort, with approximately 18% of those sequences being non-productive. The study used immunosequencing to profile the T cell repertoires of approximately 640 subjects and linked those repertoires to cytomegalovirus serostatus. Donor age, sex, ethnicity and CMV serostatus were compiled alongside the repertoire data. The study aimed to test whether signatures of past pathogen exposure could be identified by cataloging public T cell receptors. Genome-wide SNP genotypes for about 60% of the roughly 670 donors were used in a later genetic analysis, which treated that subset as a discovery cohort. A later analysis re-analyzed previously published TCR beta repertoires from 650 to 800 donors and added high-resolution HLA genotyping to study TCR occurrence patterns. An earlier analysis of fewer than 700 of the donors applied high-throughput TCR beta sequencing to assess whether each TCR beta V gene segment acted as functional or pseudogenic. HLA typing covered class I and class II loci at four-digit resolution. Roughly 5 DR-DQ haplotypes were handled as single units for association and clustering because linkage in the cohort was strong. Summary of the overall study and its limitations: Cytomegalovirus status was reported to be diagnosed by the classifier with high specificity and sensitivity in both the original and validation cohorts. Assigning TCR associations to individual alleles was difficult when HLA alleles, especially DR and DQ, strongly co-occurred. According to a later analysis, parvovirus B19, influenza, CMV and Epstein-Barr virus appeared linked to several top co-occurrence clusters. Some IMGT-functional V segments, including TRBV6-2 and TRBV6-3, could not be distinguished by the 87-base-pair reads and were therefore excluded. The study gave a list of 150 to 200 TCR beta chains associated with cytomegalovirus. Because HLA typing was missing for some donors at each locus, association tests included only the typed subset. A cluster of highly shared sequence variants was judged likely to represent a technical artifact of the sequencing pipeline. In a later genetic analysis, fewer N-insertions in productive TCRs were reported among donors in an Asian-associated ancestry cluster than the approximately 710-donor mean. In vitro tests confirmed that a few of the cytomegalovirus-associated TCR beta chains recognize cytomegalovirus antigens. For the cohort, immune exposure information was limited to CMV serostatus. A further reported finding was that TCR beta sequences accurately predicted the HLA-A and HLA-B alleles for most subjects in the first cohort. According to a later analysis, most CMV-associated TCR beta chains appeared to be HLA-restricted, and the HLA associations seemed to be driven largely by CMV exposure. In a later analysis, the rate of TCR association differed among HLA loci, with DRB1 alleles having the most associated TCRs and HLA-C alleles having the fewest. In an earlier analysis of 587 of the donors, most TCR beta V segments appeared in productive rearrangements about 87% or about 30% of the time, broadly matching IMGT annotations. It was suggested by the authors that the approach could potentially be generalized to other disease states and immunological phenotypes. Because counts were too low, about 15 rarely observed V segments, including chromosome 9 orphons, were left out of the earlier analysis of 587 of the donors. Specific HLA alleles were associated with 15,000 to 20,000 TCR beta sequences at a false discovery rate of 0.05 in a later analysis. An association between a missense DCLRE1C variant and V-gene and J-gene trimming of TCR beta chains was found in a later genetic analysis and replicated in an independent cohort. Across donors, most TCR sequences were observed very rarely, whereas some public TCRs were present in many individuals. In a later analysis, HLA-associated TCR beta chains were found to be more clonally expanded and to have lower generation probabilities than equally common non-associated chains. Linkage disequilibrium might explain the correlated functional status among segregating V segments, but an unknown experimental factor could not be ruled out. Sequencing depth was assumed to be roughly uniform across donors in the presence/absence analyses, though that assumption may not hold. In this cohort, only TCR beta chains were sequenced, and detectable features were limited by the absence of alpha or paired-chain data.

The cohort was made up of about 670 healthy bone marrow donors. All cohort members were sampled while nominally healthy, although unrecorded immune exposures were likely present. The donor tested CMV seropositive and was one of the 289 seropositive cohort members. A peripheral blood sample was provided by each donor, and peripheral blood mononuclear cells were used for TCR beta sequencing. The Qiagen DNeasy Blood Extraction Kit was used to extract genomic DNA from the blood cell samples. Libraries were made using the immunoSEQ multiplex PCR assay. The multiplex PCR relied on a mix of 60 forward primers for TCR Vbeta segments and 13 reverse primers for TCR Jbeta segments. A multiplex PCR assay on genomic DNA amplified the CDR3 region of rearranged TCR beta genes. Amplified TCR beta libraries were sequenced as 87-base-pair reads on the Illumina HiSeq System. The original methods were these. Across the 670 or so repertoires, a later analysis counted 80 million or so unique TCR beta chains, 9.5 million to 13 million of which were shared by at least two donors. A nearest-neighbor algorithm error-corrected the raw reads and collapsed the reads into unique sequences, merging closely related sequences to remove PCR and sequencing errors. To assign V, D and J gene segments, CDR3 sequences were aligned to IMGT reference sequences. Each retained sequence needed at least a six-nucleotide match to both a V gene segment and a J gene segment. A rearrangement was called productive if the CDR3 had no stop codons and remained in frame with V and J, and every other rearrangement was called non-productive. CDR3 was defined by IMGT convention, running from the second conserved V-encoded cysteine to the conserved J-encoded phenylalanine. In an earlier analysis of approximately 590 of the donors, sequences lacking an unambiguous match to a single V gene segment were excluded. In an earlier analysis of approximately 590 of the donors, a V segment was called functional when productive rearrangements were above 56.7%, and segregating when the standard deviation between donors exceeded 5%. A statistical classification framework was built for diagnosing cytomegalovirus status from the catalog of TCR beta chain sequences. In a later analysis, V and J genes were assigned by comparing TCR nucleotide sequences against IMGT/GENE-DB human TR gene sequences. A later analysis assigned CDR3 sequences and most-parsimonious VDJ recombination scenarios with the TCRdist pipeline. A later analysis defined each TCR beta chain by its CDR3 amino acid sequence plus V-gene family, and excluded reads lacking a unique V-gene family. In a later analysis, fewer than 650 highly shared, low-generation-probability nucleotide sequences were removed to address suspected cross-contamination and a sequencing artifact. A later analysis calculated a clonal expansion index for each public chain from normalized within-repertoire ranks of inferred template counts. A later analysis computed generation probabilities with a VDJ recombination model fitted to out-of-frame rearrangements, and checked the results against IGoR. A later analysis scored TCR-TCR, TCR-HLA and TCR-CMV co-occurrence with hypergeometric tests, applying a repertoire-size bias correction to TCR pairs. A later analysis estimated false discovery rates by permuting HLA or CMV assignments 20 times. In a later analysis, co-occurring TCRs were grouped using DBSCAN, and TCRdist sequence similarity was added for clustering within HLA-allele-positive subsets. Repertoires with fewer than 30,000 or more than 120,000 public chains, plus five repertoires with anomalous nucleotide sharing, were excluded from co-occurrence clustering. What TCRdb holds here is the immuneACCESS table cut down to in-frame rearrangements. Part of the clones is not present; checked against another copy, under half of the missing clones reflect an unresolved V gene, and the others are unexplained. Clone size and the V and J calls come from that table; the DNA yielded D and trimming. The sample table contains 90,000 to 150,000 clones; only one count was recorded for roughly 65% of them. 9% to 10% of the sample is taken by the ten largest.

The CDR3 runs 16 residues from the cysteine to the phenylalanine. The retained sequence is limited to the CDR3, 48 bases, with the frame set at the first base. CDR1 and CDR2 are drawn from the germline V gene: SGHDT, YYEEEE. Relative to germline, V is missing 4 bases and J is missing 4 bases, with 9 bases of the junction outside any gene match. Points on this clone: What this receptor recognizes is not known. One base away there is no much larger clone; base qualities are not given.

The V and J segments used are TRBV5-6 and TRBJ2-3; TRBD1 matches 10 bases in the middle. This TCR was recovered from a man in his forties in good health and CMV-seropositive. What was sequenced was PBMCs. The DNA sequence is as follows: TGTGCCAGCAGCCAAACCGGGACAGGGGTCTCAGATACGCAGTATTTT. Its protein is CASSQTGTGVSDTQYF.